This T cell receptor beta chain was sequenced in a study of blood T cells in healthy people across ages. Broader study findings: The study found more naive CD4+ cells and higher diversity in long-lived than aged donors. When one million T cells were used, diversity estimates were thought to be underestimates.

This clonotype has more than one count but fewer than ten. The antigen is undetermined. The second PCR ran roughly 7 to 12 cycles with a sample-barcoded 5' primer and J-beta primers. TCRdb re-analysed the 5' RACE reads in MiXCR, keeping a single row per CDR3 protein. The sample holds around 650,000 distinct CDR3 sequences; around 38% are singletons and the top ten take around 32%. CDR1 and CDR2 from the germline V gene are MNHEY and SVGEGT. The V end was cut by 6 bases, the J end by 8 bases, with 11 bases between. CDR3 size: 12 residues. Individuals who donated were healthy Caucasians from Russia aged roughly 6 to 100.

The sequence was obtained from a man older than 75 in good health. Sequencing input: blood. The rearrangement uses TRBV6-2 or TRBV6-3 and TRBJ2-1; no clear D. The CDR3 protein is CASSLLGYEQFF. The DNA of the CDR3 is TGTGCCAGCAGCCTGCTGGGGTATGAGCAGTTCTTC.